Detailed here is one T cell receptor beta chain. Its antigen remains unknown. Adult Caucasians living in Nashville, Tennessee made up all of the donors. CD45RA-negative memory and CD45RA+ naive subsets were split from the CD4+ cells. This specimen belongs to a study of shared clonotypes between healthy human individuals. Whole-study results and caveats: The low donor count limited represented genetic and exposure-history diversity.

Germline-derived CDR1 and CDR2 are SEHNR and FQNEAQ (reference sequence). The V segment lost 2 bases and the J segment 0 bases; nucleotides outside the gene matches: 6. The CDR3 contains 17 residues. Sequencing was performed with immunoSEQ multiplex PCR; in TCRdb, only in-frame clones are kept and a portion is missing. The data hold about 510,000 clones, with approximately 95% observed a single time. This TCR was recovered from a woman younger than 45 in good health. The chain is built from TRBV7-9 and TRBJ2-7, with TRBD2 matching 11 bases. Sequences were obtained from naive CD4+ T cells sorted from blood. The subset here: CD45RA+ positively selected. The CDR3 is CASSLPSTSGVSYEQYF. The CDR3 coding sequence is TGTGCCAGCAGCTTACCTTCGACTAGCGGGGTCTCCTACGAGCAGTACTTC.